This T cell receptor (beta chain) originates from a study of cytomegalovirus exposure and HLA in healthy donors. General study findings and limits: A later analysis showed that HLA-associated TCR beta chains had undergone more clonal expansion than equally common others.

A few counts support this clone. What it recognizes is unknown. The CDR3 length is 14 residues. Germline CDR1 SGHNT, CDR2 YYREEE (reference sequence). The V and J ends lost 2 bases and 4 bases respectively, with 12 bases between them. It was with 60 Vbeta and 13 Jbeta primers that the PCR ran. Measured with immunoSEQ multiplex PCR; TCRdb has only the in-frame clones, and not every one. The table has around 77,000 clones, 70% to 80% seen once. The sample taken for sequencing was PBMCs. The chain uses TRBV5-4 and TRBJ1-2; D perhaps matches TRBD1 (6 bases). The sequence came from a man aged 40-50 years in good health and CMV-seronegative. The CDR3 protein is CASSFWGQGYGYTF. CDR3 nucleotide sequence: TGTGCCAGCAGCTTCTGGGGGCAAGGCTATGGCTACACCTTC. The whole variable domain, remainder taken from reference TRBV5-4 and TRBJ1-2, is ETGVTQSPTHLIKTRGQQVTLRCSSQSGHNTVSWYQQALGQGPQFIFQYYREEENGRGNFPPRFSGLQFPNYSSELNVNALELDDSALYLCASSFWGQGYGYTFGSGTRLTVV.